The 25 T cell receptor beta chains presented below share a single source sample, sequenced in a study of blood T cell repertoires in COVID-19. Libraries were prepared by immunoSEQ multiplex PCR; TCRdb keeps only in-frame clonotypes and omits some of them. The table lists roughly 200,000 clones, 87% of them singletons. The sample taken for sequencing was peripheral blood. The receptors stem from a man aged 55 to 70 who had recovered from COVID-19.

A single count supports this clone. The chain employs TRBV5-4 and TRBJ1-4; D is ambiguous. Trimming stripped 4 bases from V and 8 bases from J, with 12 bases between. Germline CDR1 is SGHNT and CDR2 is YYREEE (reference sequence). This CDR3 has 13 residues. The CDR3 reads CASSTPVGEKLFF. The CDR3, as DNA: TGTGCCAGCAGCACGCCGGTGGGCGAAAAACTGTTTTTT.

V usage is TRBV7-2 and J usage is TRBJ2-1; weak D call: TRBD1 (6 bases). Germline CDR1 is SGHTA and CDR2 is FQGNSA. The CDR3 totals 15 residues. V lost 5 bases, J lost 7 bases, and 18 bases lay in between. In DNA, the CDR3 is TGTGCCAGCAGCCCAAGGGGACACACACGGAATGAGCAGTTCTTC. It encodes CASSPRGHTRNEQFF.

The chain combines TRBV6-2 or TRBV6-3 with TRBJ2-3; 12 bases map to TRBD2. V shed 2 bases and J 2 bases; nucleotides not matched to a gene: 14. Germline CDR1 reads MNHEY; CDR2 reads SVGEGT. This CDR3 has 20 amino acids. Written as DNA, the CDR3 is TGTGCCAGCAGTTACCCCAAGGCTAGCGGGGGGGCCCGCGTCACAGATACGCAGTATTTT. It yields the protein CASSYPKASGGARVTDTQYF.

The chain has TRBV28 and TRBJ2-7; no clear D gene. CDR3 length: 12 residues. Germline V gives CDR1 MDHEN, CDR2 SYDVKM. The germline V and J ends were trimmed by 5 bases and 3 bases, with 8 bases remaining between them. The CDR3 loop is CASSPTLYEQYF. The CDR3 region has the DNA TGTGCCAGCAGTCCGACACTCTACGAGCAGTACTTC.

This chain connects TRBV11-2 to TRBJ2-5; weak D call: TRBD2 (6 bases). CDR3 length: 15 amino acids. Trimming took off 1 base at V and 2 bases at J, with 11 bases between the two ends. Per germline, CDR1 SGHAT and CDR2 FQNNGV. For the CDR3, the DNA is TGTGCCAGCAGCTTAGGGTGGCTAGCGCAAGAGACCCAGTACTTC. This gives the protein CASSLGWLAQETQYF.

This clone came up once. The chain has TRBV6-5 and TRBJ2-1; TRBD2 is a possible D gene (6 bases). Trimming stripped 4 bases from V and 10 bases from J, with 17 bases between. Germline V gene lookup returns CDR1 MNHEY and CDR2 SVGAGI. CDR3 length equals 14 residues. CDR3 DNA: TGTGCCAGCAGTTGGAACTCGGAGGGTCGCGAGCAGTTCTTC. Protein: CASSWNSEGREQFF.

V and J are TRBV5-5 and TRBJ2-2; D is possibly TRBD1 (5 bases). The germline CDR1 and CDR2 sequences are SGHKS and YYEKEE (reference sequence). The CDR3 has 18 residues. Trimming left V 0 bases short and J 2 bases short, with 17 bases between. The CDR3: CASSLGVGAGPNTGELFF. CDR3 coding DNA: TGTGCCAGCAGCTTGGGGGTAGGGGCAGGGCCAAACACCGGGGAGCTGTTTTTT.

This rearrangement joins TRBV5-1 to TRBJ2-1; 15 bases line up with TRBD2. V lost 2 bases to trimming and J lost 1 base; unmatched junction nucleotides: 13. The germline CDR1 and CDR2 sequences are SGHRS and YFSETQ. The CDR3 sequence is 21 residues long. The CDR3 reads CASSFSLFTGTSGRSYNEQFF. Written as DNA, the CDR3 is TGCGCCAGCAGCTTCTCGCTATTTACCGGGACTAGCGGGAGGTCCTACAATGAGCAGTTCTTC.

This sequence joins TRBV30 and TRBJ1-4; D might be TRBD1 (6 bases). CDR3 length: 16 amino acids. The germline V gene encodes CDR1 GTSNPN and CDR2 SVGIG (reference sequence). Trimming took 2 bases from V and 8 from J, leaving 21 bases between them. In nucleotides, the CDR3 is TGTGCCTGGAGTCCCAAACCGGGACACGGGCCCGAAAAACTGTTTTTT. Protein product: CAWSPKPGHGPEKLFF.

The genes are TRBV27 and TRBJ1-2; 8 bases map to TRBD1. The V gene's germline CDR1 is MNHEY and CDR2 SMNVEV (reference sequence). Trimming cost V 5 bases and J 0 bases; bases outside gene matches: 11. The CDR3 has 17 residues. The CDR3 DNA sequence: TGTGCCAGCAGTACCGGACAGGGCCGTAGAGCTAACTATGGCTACACCTTC. Its protein is CASSTGQGRRANYGYTF.

This clone was detected once. This chain uses TRBV15 with TRBJ1-2; D unresolved. CDR1 and CDR2 (germline): LNHNV, YYDKDF (reference sequence). The CDR3 spans 14 residues. Trimming stripped 1 base from V and 5 bases from J, with 11 bases between. Here the CDR3 DNA reads TGTGCCACCAGCAGAGTTTCCAGGTCTTATGGCTACACCTTC. The encoded protein is CATSRVSRSYGYTF. Together with reference TRBV15 and TRBJ1-2, the CDR3 gives the full variable domain: DAMVIQNPRYQVTQFGKPVTLSCSQTLNHNVMYWYQQKSSQAPKLLFHYYDKDFNNEADTPDNFQSRRPNTSFCFLDIRSPGLGDTAMYLCATSRVSRSYGYTFGSGTRLTVV.

This chain connects TRBV6-1 to TRBJ2-3; 10 positions match TRBD2. In germline, CDR1 is MNHNS, CDR2 SASEGT. V gave up 2 bases and J gave up 4 bases; unmatched junction bases: 6. The CDR3 runs to 16 residues. The CDR3 nucleotides are TGTGCCAGCAGTGAACTTGTAGCGGGGGGACCAGATACGCAGTATTTT. Translated: CASSELVAGGPDTQYF.

This sequence joins TRBV25-1 and TRBJ2-3, with TRBD2 matching 12 bases. V lost 6 bases, J lost 3 bases, and 7 bases stayed unmatched. This CDR3 region has 16 residues. Germline V gene lookup returns CDR1 MGHDK and CDR2 SYGVNS. This CDR3 is CASRDGLAGRTDTQYF. The CDR3 region has the DNA TGTGCCAGCAGGGACGGACTAGCGGGAAGGACAGATACGCAGTATTTT.

The gene calls are TRBV7-3 and TRBJ2-2; perhaps TRBD2 as D (5 bases). Germline CDR1 SGHTA, CDR2 FQGTGA. The CDR3 covers 14 residues. Trimming shortened V by 2 bases and J by 10 bases, and 14 bases separated the two germline ends. Written as DNA, the CDR3 is TGTGCCAGCAGCTTACGATCCGGGAAGGAGGAGCTGTTTTTT. Translated, it gives CASSLRSGKEELFF.

The chain has TRBV30 and TRBJ1-2, with D unclear. V was trimmed by 0 bases and J by 7 bases, leaving 6 bases between them. This CDR3 has 11 amino acids. CDR1 and CDR2 from the germline V gene are GTSNPN and SVGIG (reference sequence). The CDR3 DNA reads as TGTGCCTGGAGTGTATTGAGTGGCTACACCTTC. Encoded protein: CAWSVLSGYTF.

The V call is TRBV19, the J call TRBJ2-7, with 7 bases that match TRBD2. CDR1 and CDR2 from the germline V gene are LNHDA and SQIVND (reference sequence). The CDR3 is 14 amino acids. The J segment lost 0 bases and the V segment lost 6 bases, leaving 5 bases of the junction unmatched. This chain's CDR3 is CASRRAGPSYEQYF. For the CDR3, the DNA is TGTGCCAGTAGGAGAGCGGGGCCCTCCTACGAGCAGTACTTC.

This clone is a singleton in its sample. J is TRBJ2-1 and V is TRBV4-2; 9 bases line up with TRBD2. The V gene's germline CDR1 is LGHNA and CDR2 YNFKEQ. This CDR3 is built from 16 residues. With 8 bases clipped from V and 3 bases from J, the junction kept 11 bases outside the gene matches. CDR3 residues: CASAGGSGSYYNEQFF. CDR3 sequence (DNA): TGTGCCAGCGCGGGGGGTAGCGGGAGTTACTACAATGAGCAGTTCTTC.

The V and J genes are TRBV27 and TRBJ1-2; 10 bases match TRBD1. The V segment lost 2 bases and the J segment 7 bases; nucleotides outside the gene matches: 7. The V gene's germline CDR1 is MNHEY and CDR2 SMNVEV (reference sequence). The CDR3 runs to 15 residues. CDR3 amino acids: CASSLTTGGYLGYTF. The CDR3 nucleotides read TGTGCCAGCAGTTTAACGACAGGGGGCTATCTTGGCTACACCTTC.

This chain joins TRBV9 and TRBJ2-5; 12 bases agree with TRBD2. J was trimmed by 1 base and V by 2 bases; bases with no gene match: 6. Per the germline V gene, CDR1 is SGDLS and CDR2 is YYNGEE. The CDR3 loop spans 17 amino acids. CDR3 DNA: TGTGCCAGCAGCGTTTCATCTAGCGGGGGGGGCCAAGAGACCCAGTACTTC. Translated: CASSVSSSGGGQETQYF.

This rearrangement joins TRBV7-2 to TRBJ1-4; the match to TRBD1 covers 7 bases. Germline loops: CDR1 SGHTA, CDR2 FQGNSA. The CDR3 is 14 residues long. The trim removed 5 bases at V and 7 bases at J, leaving 7 bases unmatched. The CDR3 is CASSPTGVGEKLFF. As DNA, the CDR3 is TGTGCCAGCAGCCCTACAGGGGTGGGTGAAAAACTGTTTTTT. The full variable domain, its missing parts supplied by reference TRBV7-2 and TRBJ1-4, is GAGVSQSPSNKVTEKGKDVELRCDPISGHTALYWYRQSLGQGLEFLIYFQGNSAPDKSGLPSDRFSAERTGGSVSTLTIQRTQQEDSAVYLCASSPTGVGEKLFFGSGTQLSVL.

The chain couples TRBV19 to TRBJ2-1; 10 bases agree with TRBD2. The CDR3 spans 14 residues. The germline V gene encodes CDR1 LNHDA and CDR2 SQIVND (reference sequence). Unmatched junction bases numbered 9, after V lost 10 bases and J lost 6 bases. The CDR3 DNA reads as TGTGCCATACGAGCGGGAGGGGAGGGCAATGAGCAGTTCTTC. It encodes CAIRAGGEGNEQFF.

V is TRBV19 and J is TRBJ1-6; tentatively, D is TRBD1 (5 bases). The CDR3 totals 12 residues. Germline loops: CDR1 LNHDA, CDR2 SQIVND (reference sequence). Trimming stripped 5 bases from V and 7 bases from J, with 6 bases between. The CDR3 protein is CASSQGNSPLHF. The DNA of the CDR3 is TGTGCCAGTAGTCAGGGCAATTCACCCCTCCACTTT.

This clone has just one count. V gene TRBV3-1 (or the pseudogene TRBV3-2) combines with J gene TRBJ1-5; D gene unclear. Germline lookup yields CDR1 LGHDT and CDR2 YNNKEL (reference sequence). The CDR3 is made up of 12 amino acids. V gave up 10 bases and J gave up 2 bases, with 9 bases separating them. The CDR3 protein is CAKEFGNQPQHF. The CDR3, as DNA: TGTGCCAAAGAGTTTGGCAATCAGCCCCAGCATTTT.

Only one count was recorded for this clone. This CDR3 is CASSKLAGGRNEQFF. The CDR3 DNA follows: TGTGCCAGCAGCAAACTAGCGGGGGGGCGGAATGAGCAGTTCTTC. V usage is TRBV6-5 and J usage is TRBJ2-1; 13 nucleotides match TRBD2. The CDR3 has 15 residues. Germline CDR1 MNHEY, CDR2 SVGAGI. After removal of 6 bases from V and 7 bases from J, the junction contained 6 bases not matched to a gene.

V and J are TRBV9 and TRBJ2-7; D may be TRBD2 (6 bases). CDR1 and CDR2 (germline): SGDLS, YYNGEE. Trimming shortened V by 3 bases and J by 4 bases, and 17 bases separated the two germline ends. This CDR3 has 15 amino acids. CDR3 region: CASSGAGLPSYEQYF. DNA for the CDR3: TGTGCCAGCAGCGGCGCGGGGCTACCCAGTTACGAGCAGTACTTC.